Detailed here is one T cell receptor (beta chain). Using immunoSEQ multiplex PCR, the repertoire was profiled, and TCRdb retains in-frame clones only, with some absent. Of about 80,000 clones in the sample, roughly four fifths were seen once. Germline-derived CDR1 and CDR2 are SGHVS and FQNEAQ. Trimming removed 7 bases from V and 7 bases from J; junction bases left unmatched: 16. This CDR3 spans 16 amino acids. These data are taken from a study of OX40 agonist ivuxolimab in advanced cancers. The V gene is TRBV7-8, the J gene TRBJ1-1; TRBD1 matches at 9 bases. The sequence was collected from an adult with an advanced solid tumor such as melanoma, head and neck, liver or kidney cancer. Here the sequenced sample was CD4+ or CD8+ T cells sorted from blood, taken in a trial of the OX40 agonist ivuxolimab. As DNA, the CDR3 is TGTGCCAGCACCAATAGGGACAGGGCTGTGAAGAATGAAGCTTTCTTT. Protein: CASTNRDRAVKNEAFF.